A selection of T cell receptor beta chains follows, all from one sample in a study of molecular identifiers for immune sequencing clone quantification. TCRdb used MiXCR to reprocess the PCR reads, holding one entry per CDR3 protein. The data contain about 97,000 distinct CDR3 sequences, 20% to 30% of them singletons. The sample consisted of naive CD8+ T cells from blood, with Jurkat cell RNA spiked in. The source of these receptors is a human donor in good health. Some libraries in this study had Jurkat cell RNA spiked in. CDR3s include the opening cysteine and the closing phenylalanine or tryptophan. Each record gives: J gene, D gene, V gene, clone size, CDR3 protein, CDR3 DNA. The D gene is left open where the match is weak. Size is omitted from some rows. Given values are once, few, many or a class for expanded clones.

TRBJ1-4	TRBD1	TRBV9	many	CASSPGTGVFATNEKLFF	TGTGCCAGCAGCCCCGGGACAGGGGTTTTTGCAACTAATGAAAAACTGTTTTTT
TRBJ2-5	NA	TRBV6-2/TRBV6-3	many	CASSYPVAETQYF	TGTGCCAGCAGTTACCCTGTCGCAGAGACCCAGTACTTC
TRBJ2-7	TRBD2	TRBV6-1	many	CATAGGSSYEQYF	TGTGCCACGGCGGGAGGGTCCTCCTACGAGCAGTACTTC
TRBJ2-3	NA	TRBV13	many	CASSFYGLQGLDTQYF	TGTGCCAGCAGCTTCTATGGACTCCAAGGGTTAGATACGCAGTATTTT
TRBJ2-7	TRBD1	TRBV11-2	NA	CASSWDRGAYEQYF	TGTGCCAGCAGCTGGGACAGGGGGGCCTACGAGCAGTACTTC
TRBJ1-1	TRBD1	TRBV5-1	many	CASSPGTDPNTEAFF	TGCGCCAGCAGCCCAGGGACAGATCCGAACACTGAAGCTTTCTTT
TRBJ2-1	TRBD1	TRBV7-9	NA	CASSPRYRGVNNEQFF	TGTGCCAGCAGCCCACGCTACAGGGGTGTGAACAATGAGCAGTTCTTC
TRBJ1-1	NA	TRBV6-4	NA	CASSDTGGGTEAFF	TGTGCCAGCAGTGACACGGGAGGTGGAACTGAAGCTTTCTTT
TRBJ2-6	TRBD1	TRBV19	few	CASSQDRAPYGANVLTF	TGTGCCAGTAGTCAGGACAGGGCTCCGTACGGGGCCAACGTCCTGACTTTC
TRBJ2-7	NA	TRBV19	many	CASSLRGSYEQYF	TGTGCCAGTAGTCTCCGGGGGTCCTACGAGCAGTACTTC
TRBJ2-3	NA	TRBV7-3	few	CASSLIGADTQYF	TGTGCCAGCAGCTTAATCGGCGCCGATACGCAGTATTTT
TRBJ1-2	TRBD1	TRBV6-2/TRBV6-3	many	CASTETTGQGLYGYTF	TGTGCCAGCACTGAAACAACGGGACAGGGTCTCTATGGCTACACCTTC
TRBJ1-1	TRBD1	TRBV29-1	NA	CSVEDRTGGTAAFF	TGCAGCGTTGAAGATCGGACAGGGGGCACTGCGGCTTTCTTT
TRBJ2-1	TRBD1	TRBV5-1	many	CASSPYRRQGAEEQFF	TGCGCCAGCAGCCCATATCGTAGGCAGGGGGCAGAGGAGCAGTTCTTC
TRBJ2-7	NA	TRBV7-9	NA	CASSSLVSYEQYF	TGTGCCAGCAGCTCCCTGGTAAGCTACGAGCAGTACTTC
TRBJ2-7	NA	TRBV5-6	many	CASSPGSGPYEQYF	TGTGCCAGCAGCCCCGGTTCAGGGCCCTACGAGCAGTACTTC
TRBJ2-2	NA	TRBV6-4	NA	CASSDSGGELFF	TGTGCCAGCAGTGACTCTGGCGGGGAGCTGTTTTTT
TRBJ2-1	TRBD1	TRBV11-2	many	CASSLRDRGIDEQFF	TGTGCCAGCAGCTTACGCGACAGGGGGATCGATGAGCAGTTCTTC
TRBJ1-4	NA	TRBV9	NA	CASSASPGYSEKPLF	TGTGCCAGCAGCGCGAGCCCAGGGTACTCTGAAAAACCGCTTTTT
TRBJ1-5	NA	TRBV19	few	CASTYASGQPQHF	TGTGCCAGTACCTATGCTTCGGGCCAGCCCCAGCATTTT
TRBJ2-1	NA	TRBV7-9	few	CACRELANNYNEQFF	TGTGCCTGCAGGGAACTAGCTAATAACTACAATGAGCAGTTCTTC
TRBJ2-1	NA	TRBV4-2	few	CASSQTQQTYNEQFF	TGTGCCAGCAGCCAGACACAGCAAACATACAATGAGCAGTTCTTC
TRBJ1-3	NA	TRBV4-3	NA	CASRQDRGGSDTIYF	TGCGCCAGCAGACAAGATCGCGGTGGCTCGGACACCATATATTTT
TRBJ2-7	TRBD1	TRBV19	few	CASSIEGTASSYEQYF	TGTGCCAGTAGTATAGAAGGGACAGCAAGCTCCTACGAGCAGTACTTC
TRBJ1-4	NA	TRBV27	many	CASSPRTGAEKLFF	TGTGCCAGCAGTCCAAGGACCGGTGCCGAAAAACTGTTTTTT
TRBJ2-7	NA	TRBV5-8	many	CASSLRLGPYEQYF	TGTGCCAGCAGCTTGCGTCTGGGACCCTACGAGCAGTACTTC
TRBJ2-7	NA	TRBV6-5	many	CASSYSNPGRISYEQYF	TGTGCCAGCAGTTACTCGAACCCCGGACGGATCTCCTACGAGCAGTACTTC
TRBJ2-7	NA	TRBV5-6	many	CASSPGRSSYYEQYF	TGTGCCAGCAGCCCCGGCCGGAGTAGCTACTACGAGCAGTACTTC
TRBJ1-1	NA	TRBV7-9	many	CASSFPGDTEAFF	TGTGCCAGCAGCTTCCCGGGAGACACTGAAGCTTTCTTT
TRBJ2-3	NA	TRBV30	NA	CAWSRAGGTDTQYF	TGTGCCTGGAGCAGGGCCGGCGGGACAGATACGCAGTATTTT
TRBJ2-7	NA	TRBV7-9	many	CASSPKGSGYEQYF	TGTGCCAGCAGCCCCAAAGGTAGCGGCTACGAGCAGTACTTC
TRBJ2-1	NA	TRBV7-8	many	CASSSSGPSPYNEQFF	TGTGCCAGCAGCTCCTCGGGACCCTCCCCCTACAATGAGCAGTTCTTC
TRBJ2-7	NA	TRBV4-3	many	CASSQGRGPSYEQYF	TGCGCCAGCAGCCAAGGTCGGGGGCCCTCCTACGAGCAGTACTTC
TRBJ2-2	NA	TRBV19	many	CASSIEYSDTGELFF	TGTGCCAGTAGTATAGAGTACAGCGACACCGGGGAGCTGTTTTTT
TRBJ1-1	NA	TRBV9	NA	CASSVGQGYTEAFF	TGTGCCAGCAGCGTAGGTCAGGGGTACACTGAAGCTTTCTTT
TRBJ2-4	NA	TRBV6-5	NA	CASSYSGARDIQYF	TGTGCCAGCAGTTACTCGGGGGCTAGGGACATTCAGTACTTC
TRBJ2-7	NA	TRBV7-9	many	CASSLNRSPLYEQYF	TGTGCCAGCAGCCTAAACAGGAGTCCACTCTACGAGCAGTACTTC
TRBJ1-1	NA	TRBV6-2/TRBV6-3	many	CASSYSNAWGSMNTEAFF	TGTGCCAGCAGTTACTCGAACGCGTGGGGCAGTATGAACACTGAAGCTTTCTTT
TRBJ2-3	NA	TRBV24-1	many	CATSGTGLSPTDTQYF	TGTGCCACCAGTGGTACAGGGCTGTCCCCCACAGATACGCAGTATTTT
TRBJ2-1	NA	TRBV12-3/TRBV12-4	many	CASSLPGKSPPYNEQFF	TGTGCCAGCAGTTTACCCGGCAAGTCTCCCCCCTACAATGAGCAGTTCTTC
TRBJ2-7	NA	TRBV27	many	CASSLTASRSHEQYF	TGTGCCAGCAGTCTGACAGCCTCCCGGAGCCACGAGCAGTACTTC
TRBJ1-5	NA	TRBV23-1	many	CASSHQACQPQHF	TGCGCCAGCAGTCATCAGGCCTGTCAGCCCCAGCATTTT
TRBJ2-3	NA	TRBV27	many	CASSLYSGATDTQYF	TGTGCCAGCAGTTTATATTCAGGGGCCACAGATACGCAGTATTTT
TRBJ2-2	NA	TRBV2	many	CASSETGRHLRLELFF	TGTGCCAGCAGTGAAACGGGCCGGCACCTACGCCTGGAGCTGTTTTTT
TRBJ2-3	TRBD2	TRBV28	many	CASSFSGGRTDTQYF	TGTGCCAGCAGTTTCTCGGGAGGCCGCACAGATACGCAGTATTTT
TRBJ2-7	TRBD1	TRBV20-1	few	CSATHRGPYEQYF	TGCAGTGCTACCCACAGGGGGCCCTACGAGCAGTACTTC
TRBJ2-3	TRBD1	TRBV2	many	CASSERRTGGTDTQYF	TGTGCCAGCAGTGAAAGAAGGACAGGGGGAACAGATACGCAGTATTTT
TRBJ1-2	NA	TRBV7-2	NA	CASSFSKANYGYTF	TGTGCCAGCAGCTTCAGTAAGGCCAACTATGGCTACACCTTC
TRBJ2-2	NA	TRBV4-3	NA	CASSQDFGTGELFF	TGCGCCAGCAGCCAAGACTTCGGGACCGGGGAGCTGTTTTTT
TRBJ2-5	NA	TRBV10-3	NA	CAISVYKGLEETQCF	TGTGCCATCAGTGTATACAAGGGGCTGGAAGAGACCCAGTGCTTC
TRBJ1-2	NA	TRBV7-6	NA	CASSSWPRITAASYGYTF	TGTGCCAGCAGTTCCTGGCCAAGAATCACAGCCGCTAGCTATGGCTACACCTTC
TRBJ2-5	NA	TRBV15	many	CATSRPGVQETQYF	TGTGCCACCAGCAGACCAGGAGTTCAAGAGACCCAGTACTTC
TRBJ2-6	NA	TRBV12-3/TRBV12-4	many	CASSGANGANVLTF	TGTGCCAGCAGTGGAGCAAATGGGGCCAACGTCCTGACTTTC
TRBJ2-7	NA	TRBV20-1	NA	CSARAVTSEQYF	TGCAGTGCTAGGGCGGTTACCTCCGAGCAGTACTTC
TRBJ1-2	NA	TRBV7-9	many	CASSIVDTNYGYTF	TGTGCCAGCAGCATAGTGGATACTAACTATGGCTACACCTTC
TRBJ2-3	NA	TRBV9	many	CASSVEEGLADTQYF	TGTGCCAGCAGCGTAGAAGAAGGGTTGGCAGATACGCAGTATTTT
TRBJ2-4	NA	TRBV4-3	many	CASSHGRGKNIQYF	TGCGCCAGCAGCCATGGCCGGGGCAAAAACATTCAGTACTTC
TRBJ2-1	TRBD2	TRBV6-5	NA	CASSLSGEYNEQFF	TGTGCCAGCAGTCTTAGCGGGGAGTACAATGAGCAGTTCTTC
TRBJ2-1	TRBD2	TRBV29-1	many	CSVEDLAGGPDEQFF	TGCAGCGTTGAAGATTTAGCGGGGGGGCCGGATGAGCAGTTCTTC